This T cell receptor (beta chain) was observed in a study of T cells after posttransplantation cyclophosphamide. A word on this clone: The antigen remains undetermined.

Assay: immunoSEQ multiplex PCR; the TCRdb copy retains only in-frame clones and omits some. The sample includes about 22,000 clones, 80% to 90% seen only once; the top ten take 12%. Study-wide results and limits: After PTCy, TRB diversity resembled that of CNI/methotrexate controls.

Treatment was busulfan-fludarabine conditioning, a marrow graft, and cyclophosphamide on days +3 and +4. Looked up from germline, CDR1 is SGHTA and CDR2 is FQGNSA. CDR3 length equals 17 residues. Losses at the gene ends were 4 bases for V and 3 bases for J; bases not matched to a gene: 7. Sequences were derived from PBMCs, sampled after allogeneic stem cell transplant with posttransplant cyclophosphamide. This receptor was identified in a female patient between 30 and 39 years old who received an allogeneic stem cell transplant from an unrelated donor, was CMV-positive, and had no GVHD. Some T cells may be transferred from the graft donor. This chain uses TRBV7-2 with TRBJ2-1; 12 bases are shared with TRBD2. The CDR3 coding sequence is TGTGCCAGCAGCTCGGGGGCTAGCGGGGGGGACTACAATGAGCAGTTCTTC. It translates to CASSSGASGGDYNEQFF.